The present T cell receptor (beta chain) was sequenced within a study of response to subunit inactivated influenza vaccine. V was clipped by 3 bases and J by 2 bases; unmatched bases: 7. The CDR3 is 14 residues long. The germline CDR1 and CDR2 sequences are DFQATT and SNEGSKA (reference sequence). TCRdb reprocessed the RT-PCR reads via MiXCR and lists one record per CDR3 protein. The sample includes hundreds of thousands of distinct CDR3 sequences, roughly 14% of them seen just once. Source: PBMCs from blood, taken roughly 13 days after vaccination. This sequence joins TRBV20-1 and TRBJ2-7; 7 bases agree with TRBD2. This receptor was taken from a man aged 50-59 years who received an inactivated influenza vaccine. The CDR3 loop is CSASSPGRAYEQYF. CDR3 nucleotides: TGCAGTGCTAGCTCGCCAGGGAGGGCCTACGAGCAGTACTTC.